The 24 T cell receptor beta chains given below trace back to one sample, sequenced in a study of T cell repertoires in cytomegalovirus infection (dated by TCRdb to between 2018 and 2020). Instrument on record: Illumina HiSeq 1500. The public reads were quality trimmed at Q25 with fastp and then assembled into clones with MiXCR by TCRdb, keeping productive beta chains. Each CDR3 protein gets just one entry, which takes the most common genes and DNA from the rows behind it. The sample table records about 400,000 distinct CDR3 sequences; roughly 20% of these occur just once. Together, the top ten hold approximately 8% of the sample. The sample comprised PBMCs. Receptor source: a human donor in good health (CMV status not recorded). Some clones in this sample may be carry-over from other donors' samples.

The V call is TRBV6-2 or TRBV6-3, the J call TRBJ2-3; TRBD2 aligns across 8 bases. The CDR3 is 15 residues long. Per the germline V gene, CDR1 is MNHEY and CDR2 is SVGEGT. The junction had 3 bases not matched to a gene; V was cut back by 2 bases and J by 2 bases. CDR3 in amino acids: CASSYASGFTDTQYF. Here the CDR3 DNA reads TGTGCCAGCAGTTACGCTAGCGGGTTCACAGATACGCAGTATTTT.

The sample holds many counts of this clonotype. The chain carries TRBV7-2 and TRBJ2-3; possibly TRBD1 for D (6 bases). CDR1 SGHTA and CDR2 FQGNSA come from the germline V gene. The CDR3 has 20 residues. The ends were cut back, 5 bases at V and 1 base at J, with 28 bases in the middle. CDR3 protein: CASSLSYWGHAGNRTDTQYF. The CDR3 DNA sequence: TGTGCCAGCAGCCTATCTTACTGGGGACACGCCGGGAACCGCACAGATACGCAGTATTTT.

There are many counts of this clonotype. The V gene is TRBV5-5, the J gene TRBJ2-1; D unresolved. Germline V gives CDR1 SGHKS, CDR2 YYEKEE (reference sequence). Trimming stripped 4 bases from V and 2 bases from J, with 10 bases between. This CDR3 has 14 amino acids. This chain's CDR3 is CASSMNRTYNEQFF. As DNA, the CDR3 is TGTGCCAGCAGCATGAATAGGACCTACAATGAGCAGTTCTTC. The full variable domain, completed using reference TRBV5-5 and TRBJ2-1, is DAGVTQSPTHLIKTRGQQVTLRCSPISGHKSVSWYQQVLGQGPQFIFQYYEKEERGRGNFPDRFSARQFPNYSSELNVNALLLGDSALYLCASSMNRTYNEQFFGPGTRLTVL.

The chain employs TRBV15 and TRBJ2-3; 14 bases align to TRBD2. V was pared by 3 bases and J by 4 bases, with 3 bases of the junction left unmatched. Germline V gene sequence: CDR1 LNHNV, CDR2 YYDKDF (reference sequence). The CDR3 totals 16 residues. CDR3: CATSRTSGGVADTQYF. For the CDR3, the DNA is TGTGCCACCAGCAGGACTAGCGGGGGGGTGGCAGATACGCAGTATTTT.

This chain joins TRBV2 and TRBJ1-5; D perhaps matches TRBD1 (5 bases). CDR1 is SNHLY and CDR2 is FYNNEI in the germline V gene. V was shortened by 7 bases and J by 0 bases, with 13 bases between the two germline ends. The CDR3 is 15 amino acids. CDR3 sequence (DNA): TGTGCCAGCATCGGGGGAACAGATAGCAATCAGCCCCAGCATTTT. Translating gives CASIGGTDSNQPQHF.

This clonotype has ten or more counts. The V call is TRBV7-9, the J call TRBJ1-5; no clear D. The V gene lost 5 bases and the J gene lost 7 bases, with 15 bases spanning the gap. Germline CDR1 reads SEHNR; CDR2 reads FQNEAQ (reference sequence). The CDR3 has 14 residues. In nucleotides, the CDR3 is TGTGCCAGCAGCAAAATTGCAGACACACAGCCCCAGCATTTT. As protein: CASSKIADTQPQHF.

This clonotype was seen more than once but under ten times. V is TRBV27 and J is TRBJ2-3; D possibly corresponds to TRBD2 (6 bases). V was pared by 7 bases and J by 2 bases, with 13 bases between. Germline V gene data show CDR1 as MNHEY and CDR2 as SMNVEV (reference sequence). The CDR3 contains 14 residues. CDR3 in DNA: TGTGCCAGCAAGCCGTGGGGGGACACAGATACGCAGTATTTT. As protein: CASKPWGDTDTQYF.

The gene calls are TRBV7-6 and TRBJ1-3; possibly TRBD1 for D (5 bases). Germline V CDR1 and CDR2: SGHVS, FNYEAQ. There are 15 residues in the CDR3. V lost 3 bases, J lost 4 bases, and 13 bases lay in between. The DNA for the CDR3 is TGTGCCAGCAGCTTCTCTTCCCAGGGAGGAAACACCATATATTTT. As protein: CASSFSSQGGNTIYF.

The chain employs TRBV20-1 and TRBJ2-7; D perhaps matches TRBD1 (5 bases). Trimming removed 5 bases at V and 0 bases at J, with 8 bases between. The CDR3 contains 12 residues. CDR1 is DFQATT and CDR2 is SNEGSKA in the germline V gene (reference sequence). CDR3 in amino acids: CSAQGASYEQYF. CDR3 coding DNA: TGCAGTGCTCAGGGTGCCTCCTACGAGCAGTACTTC.

At least ten counts were recorded for this clonotype. The rearrangement joins TRBV12-5 to TRBJ2-7; D is ambiguous. This CDR3 has 14 residues. The V end lost 10 bases, the J end lost 3 bases, and 19 bases lay between the germline ends. CDR1 LGHNT and CDR2 FRNRAP come from the germline V gene. The DNA for the CDR3 is TGTGCTACTGGAAACATCCCTGGCCTCTACGAGCAGTACTTC. Its protein is CATGNIPGLYEQYF. Variable domain in full (rest from reference TRBV12-5 and TRBJ2-7): DARVTQTPRHKVTEMGQEVTMRCQPILGHNTVFWYRQTMMQGLELLAYFRNRAPLDDSGMPKDRFSAEMPDATLATLKIQPSEPRDSAVYFCATGNIPGLYEQYFGPGTRLTVT.

This clonotype was counted only a few times. The chain recombines TRBV12-3 or TRBV12-4 with TRBJ2-6; TRBD1 might be the D (6 bases). This CDR3 contains 19 residues. The ends were cut back, 6 bases at V and 3 bases at J, with 24 bases in the middle. DNA of the CDR3: TGTGCCAGCAGGGGGGCGGGTGATGGGGACGCATTTGGGGCCAACGTCCTGACTTTC. Its protein is CASRGAGDGDAFGANVLTF.

This rearrangement joins TRBV18 to TRBJ1-5; D unresolved. Germline CDR1 and CDR2: KGHSH and LQKENI. This CDR3 is built from 17 residues. V lost 1 base, J lost 8 bases, and 21 bases lay in between. CDR3 DNA: TGTGCCAGCTCACCACGATCTCCGGGTCCAGGAGAAAAGCCCCAGCATTTT. It codes for CASSPRSPGPGEKPQHF.

The rearrangement joins TRBV20-1 to TRBJ2-1, with 7 bases that match TRBD2. CDR1 DFQATT and CDR2 SNEGSKA come from the germline V gene (reference sequence). V gave up 6 bases and J gave up 6 bases; unmatched junction bases: 14. The CDR3 is 15 amino acids. Here the CDR3 reads CSASGGGTNPNEQFF. CDR3 in DNA: TGCAGTGCCTCCGGCGGGGGTACCAATCCCAATGAGCAGTTCTTC.

The chain recombines TRBV5-6 with TRBJ1-2, with TRBD1 matching 8 bases. Germline CDR1 is SGHDT and CDR2 is YYEEEE. J gave up 4 bases and V 3 bases, and 11 bases lay outside the gene matches. CDR3 length: 16 residues. CDR3 residues: CASSWPWDRLGYGYTF. The CDR3 coding sequence is TGTGCCAGCAGCTGGCCCTGGGACAGGTTGGGCTATGGCTACACCTTC.

In its sample, this clonotype was seen many times. The V gene is TRBV10-3, the J gene TRBJ1-2, with D uncertain. The CDR3 length is 13 residues. V was clipped by 5 bases and J by 4 bases, with 11 bases between them. CDR1 is ENHRY and CDR2 is SYGVKD in the germline V gene. For the CDR3, the DNA is TGTGCCATCAGTAGCGAGGAGGTCTATGGCTACACCTTC. Encoded protein: CAISSEEVYGYTF.

The table lists this clonotype with a count of one. A clone one base away is much larger, so this may be a read error. Likely a read error: the CDR3 ends without its conserved phenylalanine or tryptophan. The gene calls are TRBV7-2 and TRBJ2-7; D not resolved. This CDR3 contains 13 residues. V gave up 5 bases and J gave up 7 bases, with 15 bases separating them. Germline V gives CDR1 SGHTA, CDR2 FQGNSA. The CDR3 region has the DNA TGTGCCAGCAGCCTCCGCCCCCTCGGGGAGCAGTACATC. Its translation: CASSLRPLGEQYI.

In this sample, this clonotype turned up many times. J is TRBJ1-1 and V is TRBV7-2, with D unresolved. Looked up from germline, CDR1 is SGHTA and CDR2 is FQGNSA. CDR3 size: 10 residues. The germline V and J ends were trimmed by 5 bases and 11 bases, with 9 bases remaining between them. CDR3 region: CASSPTPAFF. CDR3 in DNA: TGTGCCAGCAGCCCGACGCCGGCTTTCTTT.

The table lists this clonotype with a few counts. The chain is built from TRBV19 and TRBJ2-2, with D possibly being TRBD2 (7 bases). V shed 4 bases and J shed 5 bases, with 17 bases lying between them. Looked up from germline, CDR1 is LNHDA and CDR2 is SQIVND (reference sequence). The CDR3 consists of 16 residues. CDR3 sequence: CASSRGGGAGTGELFF. The CDR3 DNA follows: TGTGCCAGTAGTAGAGGGGGTGGAGCGGGAACCGGGGAGCTGTTTTTT.

The genes are TRBV2 and TRBJ1-1; possible D gene TRBD1, 6 bases. The CDR3 runs to 11 residues. Germline V gene sequence: CDR1 SNHLY, CDR2 FYNNEI. The V and J ends lost 8 bases and 10 bases respectively, with 14 bases between them. The CDR3 DNA sequence: TGTGCCAGCGAGGTAGGGGGTACAGCTTTCTTT. Translation gives CASEVGGTAFF. Looking up the rest from reference TRBV2 and TRBJ1-1 gives the full variable domain: EPEVTQTPSHQVTQMGQEVILRCVPISNHLYFYWYRQILGQKVEFLVSFYNNEISEKSEIFDDQFSVERPDGSNFTLKIRSTKLEDSAMYFCASEVGGTAFFGQGTRLTVV.

Only a few counts were recorded for this clonotype. J is TRBJ2-1 and V is TRBV11-2, with D perhaps matching TRBD2 (5 bases). The germline gives CDR1 SGHAT, CDR2 FQNNGV. The CDR3 sequence is 16 residues long. Trimming pared 1 base from V and 0 bases from J, leaving 10 bases between. The DNA of the CDR3 is TGTGCCAGCAGCTTAGTTGTGGGGAGCTCCTACAATGAGCAGTTCTTC. Translating it yields CASSLVVGSSYNEQFF.

This clonotype has at least ten counts. This sequence joins TRBV19 and TRBJ2-1; D perhaps matches TRBD1 (6 bases). CDR1 and CDR2 (germline): LNHDA, SQIVND (reference sequence). V was trimmed by 2 bases and J by 5 bases, leaving 10 bases between them. This CDR3 has 14 residues. The CDR3: CASSIPDSDNEQFF. The CDR3 bases are TGTGCCAGTAGTATACCGGACAGTGACAATGAGCAGTTCTTC.

A few counts support this clonotype. The V gene is TRBV4-1, the J gene TRBJ2-1, with D possibly matching TRBD2 (5 bases). The CDR3 is 16 amino acids. CDR1 and CDR2 from the germline V gene are MGHRA and YSYEKL. Trimming stripped 1 base from V and 4 bases from J, with 14 bases between. The CDR3, as DNA: TGCGCCAGCAGCCAAGGGTATCGGGGTATTTACAATGAGCAGTTCTTC. It is translated as CASSQGYRGIYNEQFF.

This clonotype was counted ten times or more. The chain joins TRBV7-2 to TRBJ2-6; D might be TRBD1 or TRBD2, each matching 5 bases. There are 17 residues in the CDR3. From germline, CDR1 is SGHTA and CDR2 FQGNSA. Trimming removed 5 bases from V and 0 bases from J, with 14 bases in between. In DNA form, the CDR3 reads TGTGCCAGCAGCCGGGACGGCATACTCTCTGGGGCCAACGTCCTGACTTTC. Protein sequence: CASSRDGILSGANVLTF.

The chain is built from TRBV20-1 and TRBJ2-1; D perhaps matches TRBD2 (5 bases). This CDR3 contains 15 residues. Deletions cut 3 bases from V and 9 bases from J, with 21 bases between. Germline values: CDR1 DFQATT, CDR2 SNEGSKA (reference sequence). The CDR3 spells CSASSGYVSEGEQFF. CDR3 bases: TGCAGTGCTAGCAGCGGATATGTTAGCGAGGGTGAGCAGTTCTTC.